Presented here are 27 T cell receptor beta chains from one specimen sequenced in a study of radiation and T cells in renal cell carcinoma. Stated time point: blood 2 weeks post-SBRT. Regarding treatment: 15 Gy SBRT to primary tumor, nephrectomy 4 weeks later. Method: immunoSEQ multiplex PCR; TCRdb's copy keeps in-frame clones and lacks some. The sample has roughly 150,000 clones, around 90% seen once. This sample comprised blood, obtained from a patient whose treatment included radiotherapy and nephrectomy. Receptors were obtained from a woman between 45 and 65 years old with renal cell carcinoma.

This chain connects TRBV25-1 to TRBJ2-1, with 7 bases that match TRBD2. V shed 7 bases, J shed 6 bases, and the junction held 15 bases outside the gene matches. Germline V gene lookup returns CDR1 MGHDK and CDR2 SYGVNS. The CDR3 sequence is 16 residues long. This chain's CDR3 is CASTPGGASGANEQFF. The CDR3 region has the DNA TGTGCCAGCACCCCCGGTGGGGCTAGCGGTGCCAATGAGCAGTTCTTC.

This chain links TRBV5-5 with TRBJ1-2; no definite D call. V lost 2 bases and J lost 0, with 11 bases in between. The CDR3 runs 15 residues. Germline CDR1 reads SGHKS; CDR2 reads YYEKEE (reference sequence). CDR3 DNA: TGTGCCAGCAGCTTTGAGCCGACGGCTAACTATGGCTACACCTTC. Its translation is CASSFEPTANYGYTF.

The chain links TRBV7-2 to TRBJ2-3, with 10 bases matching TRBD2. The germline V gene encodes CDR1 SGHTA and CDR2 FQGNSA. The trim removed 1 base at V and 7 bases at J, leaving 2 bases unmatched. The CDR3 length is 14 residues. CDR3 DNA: TGTGCCAGCAGCTTAGAGCGGGGGGGGCATACGCAGTATTTT. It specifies CASSLERGGHTQYF. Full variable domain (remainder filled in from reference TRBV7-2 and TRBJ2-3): GAGVSQSPSNKVTEKGKDVELRCDPISGHTALYWYRQSLGQGLEFLIYFQGNSAPDKSGLPSDRFSAERTGGSVSTLTIQRTQQEDSAVYLCASSLERGGHTQYFGPGTRLTVL.

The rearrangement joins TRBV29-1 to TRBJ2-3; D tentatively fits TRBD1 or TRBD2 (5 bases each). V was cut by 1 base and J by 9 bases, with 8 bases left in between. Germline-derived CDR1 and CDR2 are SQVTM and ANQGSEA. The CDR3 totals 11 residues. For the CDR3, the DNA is TGCAGCGTTGAAGTGGGGGACACGCAGTATTTT. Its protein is CSVEVGDTQYF.

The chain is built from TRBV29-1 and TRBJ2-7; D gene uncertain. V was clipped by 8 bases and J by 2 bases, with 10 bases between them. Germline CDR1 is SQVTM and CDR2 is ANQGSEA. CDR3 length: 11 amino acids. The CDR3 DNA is TGCAGCTACCCAAGGACCTACGAGCAGTACTTC. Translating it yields CSYPRTYEQYF.

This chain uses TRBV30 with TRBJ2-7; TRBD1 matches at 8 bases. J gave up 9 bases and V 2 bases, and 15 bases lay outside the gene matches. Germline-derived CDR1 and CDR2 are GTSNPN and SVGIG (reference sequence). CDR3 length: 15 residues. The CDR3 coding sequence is TGTGCCTGGAGTTCCGGACCCGGGACAGGCGCTCGGCAGTACTTC. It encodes CAWSSGPGTGARQYF.

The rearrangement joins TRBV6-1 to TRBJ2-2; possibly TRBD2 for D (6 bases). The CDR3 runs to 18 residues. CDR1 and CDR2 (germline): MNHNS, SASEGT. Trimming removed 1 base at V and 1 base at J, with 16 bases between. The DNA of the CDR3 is TGTGCCAGCAGTGAAGACGGGTGGGGGGAGGTGAACACCGGGGAGCTGTTTTTT. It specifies CASSEDGWGEVNTGELFF.

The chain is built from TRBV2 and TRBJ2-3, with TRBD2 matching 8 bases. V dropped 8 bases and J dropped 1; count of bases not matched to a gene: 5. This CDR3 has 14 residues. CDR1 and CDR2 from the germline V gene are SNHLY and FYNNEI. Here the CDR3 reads CASAFSGGTDTQYF. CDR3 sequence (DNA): TGTGCCAGCGCCTTTAGCGGGGGCACAGATACGCAGTATTTT.

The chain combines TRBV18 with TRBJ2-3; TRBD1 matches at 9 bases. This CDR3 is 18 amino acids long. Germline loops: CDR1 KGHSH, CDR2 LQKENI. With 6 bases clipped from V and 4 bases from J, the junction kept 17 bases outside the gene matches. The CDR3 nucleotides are TGTGCCAGCTCCTCACAGATACCAACAGGGGGCGAGGCAGATACGCAGTATTTT. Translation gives CASSSQIPTGGEADTQYF.

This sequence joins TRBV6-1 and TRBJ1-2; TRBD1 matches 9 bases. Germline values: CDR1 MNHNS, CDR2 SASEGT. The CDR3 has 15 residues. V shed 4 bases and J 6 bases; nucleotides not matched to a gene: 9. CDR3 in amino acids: CASSVTGGAIDGYTF. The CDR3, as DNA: TGTGCCAGCAGTGTTACAGGGGGCGCGATTGATGGCTACACCTTC.

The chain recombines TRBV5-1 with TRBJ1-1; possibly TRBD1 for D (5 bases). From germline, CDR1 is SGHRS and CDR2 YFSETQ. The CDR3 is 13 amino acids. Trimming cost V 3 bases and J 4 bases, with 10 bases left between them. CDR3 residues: CASSWWGGTEAFF. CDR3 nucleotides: TGCGCCAGCAGCTGGTGGGGGGGCACTGAAGCTTTCTTT.

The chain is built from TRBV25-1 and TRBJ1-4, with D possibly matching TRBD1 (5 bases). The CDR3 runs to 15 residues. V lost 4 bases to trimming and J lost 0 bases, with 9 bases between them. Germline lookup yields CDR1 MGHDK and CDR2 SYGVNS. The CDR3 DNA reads TGTGCCAGCAGTGCAGACAGTGCAACTAATGAAAAACTGTTTTTT. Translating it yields CASSADSATNEKLFF.

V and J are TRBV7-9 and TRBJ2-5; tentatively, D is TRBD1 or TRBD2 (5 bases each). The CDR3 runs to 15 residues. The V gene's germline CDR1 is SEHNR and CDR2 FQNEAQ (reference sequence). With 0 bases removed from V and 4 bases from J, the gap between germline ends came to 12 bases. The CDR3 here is CASSLAFGTRETQYF. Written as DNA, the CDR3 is TGTGCCAGCAGCTTAGCGTTTGGGACGCGAGAGACCCAGTACTTC.

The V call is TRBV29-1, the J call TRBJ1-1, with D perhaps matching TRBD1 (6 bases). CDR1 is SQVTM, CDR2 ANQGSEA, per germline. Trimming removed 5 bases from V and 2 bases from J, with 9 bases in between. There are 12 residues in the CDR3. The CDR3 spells CSVHRDNTEAFF. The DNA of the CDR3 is TGCAGCGTTCACAGGGATAACACTGAAGCTTTCTTT.

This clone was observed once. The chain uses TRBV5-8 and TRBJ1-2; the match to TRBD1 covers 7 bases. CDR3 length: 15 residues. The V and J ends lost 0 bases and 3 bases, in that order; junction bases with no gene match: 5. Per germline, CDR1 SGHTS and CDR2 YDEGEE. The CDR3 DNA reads TGTGCCAGCAGCTTGGACGGGACAGACTACTATGGCTACACCTTC. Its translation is CASSLDGTDYYGYTF.

CDR3 sequence reads: CASSLARIGESGNTIYF. The CDR3 nucleotides are TGTGCCAGCAGCTTAGCGCGAATAGGGGAATCTGGAAACACCATATATTTT. This chain links TRBV7-6 with TRBJ1-3; maybe TRBD1 (5 bases). The CDR3 runs 17 residues. The ends were cut back, 0 bases at V and 1 base at J, with 13 bases in the middle. Looked up from germline, CDR1 is SGHVS and CDR2 is FNYEAQ.

The CDR3 loop reads CASSPRRGGYTF. The CDR3 coding sequence is TGTGCCAGCAGCCCCCGAAGGGGTGGCTACACCTTC. This chain uses TRBV6-5 with TRBJ1-2; a weak D match, TRBD1 (5 bases). This CDR3 is built from 12 residues. V was clipped by 6 bases and J by 7 bases, with 12 bases between them. Germline CDR1 is MNHEY and CDR2 is SVGAGI.

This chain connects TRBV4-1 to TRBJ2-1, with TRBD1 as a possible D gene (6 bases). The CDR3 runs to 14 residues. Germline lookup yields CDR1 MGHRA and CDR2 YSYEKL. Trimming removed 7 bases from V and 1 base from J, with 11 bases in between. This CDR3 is CASKHRASYNEQFF. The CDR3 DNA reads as TGCGCCAGCAAACACAGGGCGTCCTACAATGAGCAGTTCTTC.

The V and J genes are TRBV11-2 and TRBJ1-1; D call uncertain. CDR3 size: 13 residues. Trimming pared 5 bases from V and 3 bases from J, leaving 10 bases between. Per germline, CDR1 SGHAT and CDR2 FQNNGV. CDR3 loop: CASSPRLDTEAFF. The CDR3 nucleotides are TGTGCCAGCAGCCCGCGGTTGGACACTGAAGCTTTCTTT.

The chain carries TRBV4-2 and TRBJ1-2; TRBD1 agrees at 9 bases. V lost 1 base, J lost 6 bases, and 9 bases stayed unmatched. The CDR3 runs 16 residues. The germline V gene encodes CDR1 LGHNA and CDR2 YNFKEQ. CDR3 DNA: TGTGCCAGCAGCCAAGGTCGGACAGGGGAAGGCCATGGCTACACCTTC. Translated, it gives CASSQGRTGEGHGYTF.

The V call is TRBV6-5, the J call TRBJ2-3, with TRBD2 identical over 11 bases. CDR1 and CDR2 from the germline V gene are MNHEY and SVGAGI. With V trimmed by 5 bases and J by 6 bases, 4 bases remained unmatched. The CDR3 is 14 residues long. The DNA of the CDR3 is TGTGCCAGCAGTGGGACTAGCGGCCTCGATACGCAGTATTTT. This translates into CASSGTSGLDTQYF.

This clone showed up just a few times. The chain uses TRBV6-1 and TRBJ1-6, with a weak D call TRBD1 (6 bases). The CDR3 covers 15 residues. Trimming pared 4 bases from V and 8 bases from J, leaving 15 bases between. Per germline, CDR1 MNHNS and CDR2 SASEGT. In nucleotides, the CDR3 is TGTGCCAGCAGTGGCGGGACAAATGCGTATTCACCCCTCCACTTT. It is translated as CASSGGTNAYSPLHF.

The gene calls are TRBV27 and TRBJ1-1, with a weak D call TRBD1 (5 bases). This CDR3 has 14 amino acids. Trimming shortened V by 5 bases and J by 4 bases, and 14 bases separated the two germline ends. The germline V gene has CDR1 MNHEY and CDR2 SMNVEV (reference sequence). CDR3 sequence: CASSPRWGFTEAFF. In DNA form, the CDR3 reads TGTGCCAGCAGTCCGCGCTGGGGGTTCACTGAAGCTTTCTTT.

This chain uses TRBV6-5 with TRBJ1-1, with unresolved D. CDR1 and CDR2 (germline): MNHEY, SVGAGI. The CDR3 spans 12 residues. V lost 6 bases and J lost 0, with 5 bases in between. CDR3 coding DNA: TGTGCCAGCAGAACTATGAACACTGAAGCTTTCTTT. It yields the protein CASRTMNTEAFF.

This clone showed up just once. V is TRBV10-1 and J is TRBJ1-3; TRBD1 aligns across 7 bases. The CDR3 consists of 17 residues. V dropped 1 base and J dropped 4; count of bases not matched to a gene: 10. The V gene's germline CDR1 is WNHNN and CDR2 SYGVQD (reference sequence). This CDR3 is CASSEYGSGGSGNTIYF. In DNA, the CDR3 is TGCGCCAGCAGTGAGTACGGGTCAGGGGGATCCGGAAACACCATATATTTT.

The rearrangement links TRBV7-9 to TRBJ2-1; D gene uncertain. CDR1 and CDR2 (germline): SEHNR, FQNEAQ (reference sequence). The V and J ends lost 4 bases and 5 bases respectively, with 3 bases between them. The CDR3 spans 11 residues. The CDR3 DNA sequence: TGTGCCAGCAGCTCAAACAATGAGCAGTTCTTC. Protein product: CASSSNNEQFF.

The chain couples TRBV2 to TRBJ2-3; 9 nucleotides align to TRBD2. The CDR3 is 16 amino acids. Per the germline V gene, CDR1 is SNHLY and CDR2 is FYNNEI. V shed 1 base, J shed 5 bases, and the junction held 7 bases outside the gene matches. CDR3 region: CASSEESSGAGDTQYF. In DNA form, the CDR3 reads TGTGCCAGCAGTGAAGAGTCTAGCGGGGCAGGAGATACGCAGTATTTT. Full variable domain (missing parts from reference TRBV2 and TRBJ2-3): EPEVTQTPSHQVTQMGQEVILRCVPISNHLYFYWYRQILGQKVEFLVSFYNNEISEKSEIFDDQFSVERPDGSNFTLKIRSTKLEDSAMYFCASSEESSGAGDTQYFGPGTRLTVL.